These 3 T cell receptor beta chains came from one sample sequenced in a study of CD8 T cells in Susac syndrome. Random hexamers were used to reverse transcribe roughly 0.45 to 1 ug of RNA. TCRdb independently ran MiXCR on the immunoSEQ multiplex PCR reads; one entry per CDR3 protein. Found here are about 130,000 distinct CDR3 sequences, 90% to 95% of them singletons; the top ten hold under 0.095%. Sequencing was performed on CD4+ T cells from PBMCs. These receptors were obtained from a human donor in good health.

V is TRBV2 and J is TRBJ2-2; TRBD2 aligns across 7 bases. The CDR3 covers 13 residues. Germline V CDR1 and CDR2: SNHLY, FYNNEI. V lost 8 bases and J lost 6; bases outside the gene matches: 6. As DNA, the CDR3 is TGTGCCAGCTCCGGCGGGAGACCCGGGGAGCTGTTTTTT. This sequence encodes CASSGGRPGELFF.

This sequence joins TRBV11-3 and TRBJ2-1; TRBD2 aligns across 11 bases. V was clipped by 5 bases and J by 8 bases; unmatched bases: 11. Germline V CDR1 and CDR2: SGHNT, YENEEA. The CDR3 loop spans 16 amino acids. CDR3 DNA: TGTGCCAGCAGCAGGAGTAGCGGGGGGGGAGGTGATGAGCAGTTCTTC. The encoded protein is CASSRSSGGGGDEQFF.

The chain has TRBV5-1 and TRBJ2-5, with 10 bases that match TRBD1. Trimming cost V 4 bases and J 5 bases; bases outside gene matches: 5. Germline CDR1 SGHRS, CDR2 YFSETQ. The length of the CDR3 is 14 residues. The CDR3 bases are TGCGCCAGCAGCCCAGCGGACAGGGGGGAGACCCAGTACTTC. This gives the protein CASSPADRGETQYF.